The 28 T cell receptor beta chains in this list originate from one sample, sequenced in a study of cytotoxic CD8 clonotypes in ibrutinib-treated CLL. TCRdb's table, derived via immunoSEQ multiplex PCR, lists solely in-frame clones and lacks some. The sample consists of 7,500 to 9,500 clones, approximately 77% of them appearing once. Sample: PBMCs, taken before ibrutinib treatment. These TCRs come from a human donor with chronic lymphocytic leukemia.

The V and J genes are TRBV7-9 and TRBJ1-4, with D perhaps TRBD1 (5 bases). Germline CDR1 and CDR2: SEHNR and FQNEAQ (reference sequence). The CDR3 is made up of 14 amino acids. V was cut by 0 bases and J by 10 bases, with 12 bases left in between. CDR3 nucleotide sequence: TGTGCCAGCAGCTTAGCGGGCAGGGTTGGAAAACTGTTTTTT. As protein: CASSLAGRVGKLFF.

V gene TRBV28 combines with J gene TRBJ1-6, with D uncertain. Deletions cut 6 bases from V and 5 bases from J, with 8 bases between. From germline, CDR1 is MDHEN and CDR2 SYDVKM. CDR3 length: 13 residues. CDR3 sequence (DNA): TGTGCCAGCAGCCGATATGATAATTCACCCCTCCACTTT. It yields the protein CASSRYDNSPLHF.

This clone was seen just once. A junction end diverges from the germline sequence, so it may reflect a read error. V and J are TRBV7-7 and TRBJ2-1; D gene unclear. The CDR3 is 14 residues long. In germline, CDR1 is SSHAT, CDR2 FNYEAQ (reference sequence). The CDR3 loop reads CASSQSDRNNEQFF. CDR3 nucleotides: TGTGCTAGCAGCCAATCAGACCGTAACAATGAGCAGTTCTTC.

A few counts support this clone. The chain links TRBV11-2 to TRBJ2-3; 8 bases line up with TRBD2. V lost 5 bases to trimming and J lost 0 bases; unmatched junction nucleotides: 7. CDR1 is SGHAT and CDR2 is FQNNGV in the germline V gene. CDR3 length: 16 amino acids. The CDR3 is CASSPTSGYSTDTQYF. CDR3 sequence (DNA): TGTGCCAGCAGCCCCACTAGCGGATATAGCACAGATACGCAGTATTTT. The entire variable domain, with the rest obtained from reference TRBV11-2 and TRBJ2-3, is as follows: EAGVAQSPRYKIIEKRQSVAFWCNPISGHATLYWYQQILGQGPKLLIQFQNNGVVDDSQLPKDRFSAERLKGVDSTLKIQPAKLEDSAVYLCASSPTSGYSTDTQYFGPGTRLTVL.

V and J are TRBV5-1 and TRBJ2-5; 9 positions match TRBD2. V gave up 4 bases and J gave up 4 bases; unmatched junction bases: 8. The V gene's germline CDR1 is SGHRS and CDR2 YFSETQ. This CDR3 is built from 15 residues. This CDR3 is CASSVTAGGSETQYF. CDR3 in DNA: TGCGCCAGCAGCGTGACAGCGGGAGGTTCAGAGACCCAGTACTTC.

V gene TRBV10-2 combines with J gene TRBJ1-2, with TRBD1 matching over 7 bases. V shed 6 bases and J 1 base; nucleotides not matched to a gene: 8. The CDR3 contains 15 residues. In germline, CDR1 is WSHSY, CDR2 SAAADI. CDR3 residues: CASRPGQGVNYGYTF. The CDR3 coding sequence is TGCGCCAGCAGACCGGGGCAGGGGGTTAACTATGGCTACACCTTC.

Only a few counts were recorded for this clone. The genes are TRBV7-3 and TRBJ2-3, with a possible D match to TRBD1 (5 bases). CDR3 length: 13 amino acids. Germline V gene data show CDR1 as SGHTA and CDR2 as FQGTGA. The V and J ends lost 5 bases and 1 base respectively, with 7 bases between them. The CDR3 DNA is TGTGCCAGCAGCCCGACAGGCACAGATACGCAGTATTTT. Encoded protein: CASSPTGTDTQYF.

CDR3 sequence reads: CASSPGTGHADTQYF. CDR3 DNA: TGTGCCAGCAGTCCCGGGACAGGGCACGCAGATACGCAGTATTTT. V is TRBV11-2 and J is TRBJ2-3, with TRBD1 identical over 9 bases. V lost 6 bases and J lost 4; bases outside the gene matches: 8. Germline V lookup: CDR1 SGHAT, CDR2 FQNNGV. The CDR3 loop spans 15 amino acids.

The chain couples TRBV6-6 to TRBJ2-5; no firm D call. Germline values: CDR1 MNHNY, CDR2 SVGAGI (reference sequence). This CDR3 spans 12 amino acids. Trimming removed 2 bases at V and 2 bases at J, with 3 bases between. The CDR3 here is CASSYTQETQYF. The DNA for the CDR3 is TGTGCCAGCAGTTACACTCAAGAGACCCAGTACTTC.

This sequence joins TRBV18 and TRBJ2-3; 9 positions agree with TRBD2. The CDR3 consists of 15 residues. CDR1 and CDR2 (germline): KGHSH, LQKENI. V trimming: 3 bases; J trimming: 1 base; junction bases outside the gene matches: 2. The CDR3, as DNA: TGTGCCAGCTCACCTCGGACTAGCGGCACAGATACGCAGTATTTT. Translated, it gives CASSPRTSGTDTQYF.

This chain's CDR3 is CATGRSGWVDEQYF. CDR3 sequence (DNA): TGTGCCACGGGGAGGAGCGGGTGGGTCGACGAGCAGTACTTC. This chain joins TRBV6-1 and TRBJ2-7; D might be TRBD2 (6 bases). CDR3 length: 14 residues. The germline V and J ends were trimmed by 10 bases and 5 bases, with 21 bases remaining between them. Germline values: CDR1 MNHNS, CDR2 SASEGT.

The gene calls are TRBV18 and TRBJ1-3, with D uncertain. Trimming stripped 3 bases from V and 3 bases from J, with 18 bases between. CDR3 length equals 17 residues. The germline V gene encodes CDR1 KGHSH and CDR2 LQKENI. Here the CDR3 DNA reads TGTGCCAGCTCACCCCCCCGGCGGGAGTATGATGGAAACACCATATATTTT. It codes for CASSPPRREYDGNTIYF.

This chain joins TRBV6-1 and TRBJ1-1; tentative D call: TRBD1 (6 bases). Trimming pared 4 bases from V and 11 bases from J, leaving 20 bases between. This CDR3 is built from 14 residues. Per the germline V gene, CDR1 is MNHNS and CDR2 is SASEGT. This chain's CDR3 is CASSGEQGGLVAFF. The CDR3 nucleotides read TGTGCCAGCAGTGGGGAACAGGGAGGATTAGTGGCTTTCTTT.

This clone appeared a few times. The CDR3 loop reads CASSLTGRQPNQPQHF. The CDR3 DNA reads TGTGCCAGCAGTCTAACCGGAAGGCAGCCGAATCAGCCCCAGCATTTT. The chain joins TRBV28 to TRBJ1-5; D gene unclear. This CDR3 has 16 amino acids. The germline V gene has CDR1 MDHEN and CDR2 SYDVKM. V lost 5 bases, J lost 4 bases, and 18 bases lay in between.

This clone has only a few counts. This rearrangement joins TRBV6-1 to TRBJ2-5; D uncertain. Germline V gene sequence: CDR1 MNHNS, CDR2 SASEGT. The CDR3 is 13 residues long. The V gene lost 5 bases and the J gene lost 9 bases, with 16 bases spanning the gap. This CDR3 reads CASSQTSIMSQYF. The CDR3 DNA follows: TGTGCCAGCAGTCAGACAAGCATTATGTCCCAGTACTTC.

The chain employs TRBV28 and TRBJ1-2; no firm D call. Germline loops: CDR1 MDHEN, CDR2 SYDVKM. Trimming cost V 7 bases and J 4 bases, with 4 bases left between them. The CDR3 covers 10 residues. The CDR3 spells CASTTYGYTF. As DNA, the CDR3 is TGTGCCAGCACCACCTATGGCTACACCTTC.

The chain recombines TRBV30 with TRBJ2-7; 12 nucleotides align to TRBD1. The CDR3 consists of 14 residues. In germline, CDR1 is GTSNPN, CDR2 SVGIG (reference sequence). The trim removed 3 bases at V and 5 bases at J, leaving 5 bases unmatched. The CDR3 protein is CAWSLGQGAHEQYF. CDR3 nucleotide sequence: TGTGCCTGGAGCCTGGGACAGGGGGCTCACGAGCAGTACTTC.

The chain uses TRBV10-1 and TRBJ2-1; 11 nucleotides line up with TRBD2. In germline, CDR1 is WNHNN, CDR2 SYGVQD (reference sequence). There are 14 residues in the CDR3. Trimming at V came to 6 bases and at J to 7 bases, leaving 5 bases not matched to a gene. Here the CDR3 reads CASSRTSGSNEQFF. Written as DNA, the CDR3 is TGCGCCAGCAGCAGGACTAGCGGGTCGAATGAGCAGTTCTTC.

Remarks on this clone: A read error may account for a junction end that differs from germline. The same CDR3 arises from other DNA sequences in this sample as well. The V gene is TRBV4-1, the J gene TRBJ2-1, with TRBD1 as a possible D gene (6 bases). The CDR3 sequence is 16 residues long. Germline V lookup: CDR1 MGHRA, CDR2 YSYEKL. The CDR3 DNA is TGTGCCAGCAGCCAAGATACACAGTCTCAGGGGAATGAGCAGTTCTTC. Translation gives CASSQDTQSQGNEQFF.

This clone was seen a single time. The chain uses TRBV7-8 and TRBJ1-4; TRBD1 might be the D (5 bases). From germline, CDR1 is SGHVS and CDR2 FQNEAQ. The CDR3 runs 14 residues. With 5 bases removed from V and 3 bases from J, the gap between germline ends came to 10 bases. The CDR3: CASSRAGANEKLFF. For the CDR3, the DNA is TGTGCCAGCAGCCGGGCGGGGGCTAATGAAAAACTGTTTTTT.

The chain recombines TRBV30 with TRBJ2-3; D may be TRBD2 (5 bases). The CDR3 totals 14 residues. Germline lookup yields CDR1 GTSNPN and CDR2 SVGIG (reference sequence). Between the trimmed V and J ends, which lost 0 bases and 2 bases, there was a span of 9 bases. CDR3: CAWSVSGNTDTQYF. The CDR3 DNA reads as TGTGCCTGGAGTGTTTCGGGAAACACAGATACGCAGTATTTT.

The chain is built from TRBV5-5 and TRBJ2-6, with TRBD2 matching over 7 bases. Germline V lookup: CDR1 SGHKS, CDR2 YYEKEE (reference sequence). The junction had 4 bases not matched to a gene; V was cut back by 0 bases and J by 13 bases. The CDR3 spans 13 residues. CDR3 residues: CASSLGEGSVLTF. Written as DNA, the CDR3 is TGTGCCAGCAGCTTGGGGGAGGGATCAGTCCTGACTTTC.

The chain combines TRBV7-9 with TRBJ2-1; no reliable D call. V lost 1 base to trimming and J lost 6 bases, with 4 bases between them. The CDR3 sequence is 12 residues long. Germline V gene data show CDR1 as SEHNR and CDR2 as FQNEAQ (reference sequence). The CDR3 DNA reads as TGTGCCAGCAGCTTAGACAGCAATGAGCAGTTCTTC. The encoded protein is CASSLDSNEQFF.

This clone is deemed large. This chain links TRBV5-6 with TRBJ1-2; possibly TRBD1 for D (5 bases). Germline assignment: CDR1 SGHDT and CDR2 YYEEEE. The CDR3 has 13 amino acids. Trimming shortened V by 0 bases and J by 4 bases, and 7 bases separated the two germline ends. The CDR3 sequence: CASSLGQSYGYTF. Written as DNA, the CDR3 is TGTGCCAGCAGCTTGGGACAGAGCTATGGCTACACCTTC.

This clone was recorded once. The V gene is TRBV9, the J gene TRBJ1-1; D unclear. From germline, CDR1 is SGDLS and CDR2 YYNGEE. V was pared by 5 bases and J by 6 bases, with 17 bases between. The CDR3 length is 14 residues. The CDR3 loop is CASRRYPGSSEAFF. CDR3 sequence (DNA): TGTGCCAGCAGACGATACCCGGGGAGCTCTGAAGCTTTCTTT.

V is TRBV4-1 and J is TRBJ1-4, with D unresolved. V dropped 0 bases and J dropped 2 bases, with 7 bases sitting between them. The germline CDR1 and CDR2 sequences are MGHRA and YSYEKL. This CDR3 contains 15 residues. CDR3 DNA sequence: TGCGCCAGCAGCCAAGATAAATCGACTAATGAAAAACTGTTTTTT. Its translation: CASSQDKSTNEKLFF.

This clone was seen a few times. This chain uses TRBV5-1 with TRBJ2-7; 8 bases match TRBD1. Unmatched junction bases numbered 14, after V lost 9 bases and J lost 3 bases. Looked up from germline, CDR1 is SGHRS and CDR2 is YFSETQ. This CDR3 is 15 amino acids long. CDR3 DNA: TGCGCCACCTCTCCTGGGACAGGACCACTCTACGAGCAGTACTTC. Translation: CATSPGTGPLYEQYF. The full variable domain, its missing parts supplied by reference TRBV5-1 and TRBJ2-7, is KAGVTQTPRYLIKTRGQQVTLSCSPISGHRSVSWYQQTPGQGLQFLFEYFSETQRNKGNFPGRFSGRQFSNSRSEMNVSTLELGDSALYLCATSPGTGPLYEQYFGPGTRLTVT.

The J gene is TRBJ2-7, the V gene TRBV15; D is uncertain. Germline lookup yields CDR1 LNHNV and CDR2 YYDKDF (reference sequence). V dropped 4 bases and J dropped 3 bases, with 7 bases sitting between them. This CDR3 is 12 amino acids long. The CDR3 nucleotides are TGTGCCACCAGCAAGGACGTCTACGAGCAGTACTTC. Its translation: CATSKDVYEQYF.